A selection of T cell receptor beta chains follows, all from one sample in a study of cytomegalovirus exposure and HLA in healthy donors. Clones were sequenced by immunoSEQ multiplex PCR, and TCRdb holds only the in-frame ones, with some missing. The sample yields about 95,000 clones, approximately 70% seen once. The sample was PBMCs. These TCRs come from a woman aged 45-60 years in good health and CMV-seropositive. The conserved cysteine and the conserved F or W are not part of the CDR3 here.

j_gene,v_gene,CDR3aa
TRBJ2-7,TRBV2,ASRQGPAYEQY
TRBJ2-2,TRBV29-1,SVEGRGSDGELF
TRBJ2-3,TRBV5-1,ASRFNRGLSTDTQY
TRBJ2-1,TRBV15,ATMGLAGDNEQF
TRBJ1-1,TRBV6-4,ASSDGGRGTEAF
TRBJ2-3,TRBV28,ASRGGPGTDTQY
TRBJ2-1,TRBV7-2,ASSPTSGNSYNEQF
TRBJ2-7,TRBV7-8,ASSSLQGSYEQY
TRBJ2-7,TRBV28,ASRQDLAGEPRNEQY
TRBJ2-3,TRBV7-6,ASSSSRTDTQY
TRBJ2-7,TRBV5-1,ASGAGDSYEQY
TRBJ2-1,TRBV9,ASSPGDRGGYNEQF
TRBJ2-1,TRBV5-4,ASSLMSGYNEQF
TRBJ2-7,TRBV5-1,ATRERAGAGEQY
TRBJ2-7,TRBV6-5,ATRPAGYEQY
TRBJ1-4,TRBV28,ASSSPFYRRNNEKLF
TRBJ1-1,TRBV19,ASSLGQGSEAF
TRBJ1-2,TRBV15,ATSRERDYGYT